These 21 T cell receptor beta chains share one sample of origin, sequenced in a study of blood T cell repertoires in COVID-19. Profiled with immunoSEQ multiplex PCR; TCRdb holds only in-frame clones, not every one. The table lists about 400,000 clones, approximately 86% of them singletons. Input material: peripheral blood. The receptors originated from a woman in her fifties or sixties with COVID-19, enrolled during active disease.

This chain's CDR3 is CASSPQTGSPYYGYTF. The CDR3 coding sequence is TGTGCCAGCAGCCCACAGACAGGGAGCCCCTACTATGGCTACACCTTC. The J gene is TRBJ1-2, the V gene TRBV5-4; TRBD1 aligns across 7 bases. Unmatched junction bases numbered 12, after V lost 4 bases and J lost 3 bases. The CDR3 spans 16 residues. Germline values: CDR1 SGHNT, CDR2 YYREEE (reference sequence).

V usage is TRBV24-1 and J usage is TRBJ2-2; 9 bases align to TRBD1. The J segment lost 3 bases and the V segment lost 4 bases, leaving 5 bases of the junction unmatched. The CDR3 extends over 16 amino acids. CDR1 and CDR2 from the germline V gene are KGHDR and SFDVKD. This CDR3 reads CATSDWTGADTGELFF. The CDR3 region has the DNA TGTGCCACCAGTGACTGGACAGGGGCAGACACCGGGGAGCTGTTTTTT.

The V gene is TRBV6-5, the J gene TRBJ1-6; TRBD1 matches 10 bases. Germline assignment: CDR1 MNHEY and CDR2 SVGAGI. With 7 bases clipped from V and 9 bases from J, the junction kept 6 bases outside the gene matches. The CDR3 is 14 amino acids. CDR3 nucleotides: TGTGCCAGCACGAGGGACAGGGGAGGTTCACCCCTCCACTTT. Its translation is CASTRDRGGSPLHF.

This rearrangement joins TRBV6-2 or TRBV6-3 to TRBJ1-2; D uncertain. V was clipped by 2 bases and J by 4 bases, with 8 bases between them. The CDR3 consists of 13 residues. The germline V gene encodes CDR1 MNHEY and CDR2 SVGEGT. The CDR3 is CASSYDASYGYTF. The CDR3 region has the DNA TGTGCCAGCAGTTACGACGCTAGCTATGGCTACACCTTC.

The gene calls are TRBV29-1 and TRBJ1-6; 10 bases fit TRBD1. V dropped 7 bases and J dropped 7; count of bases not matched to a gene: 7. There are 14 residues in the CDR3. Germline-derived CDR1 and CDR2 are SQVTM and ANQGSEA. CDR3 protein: CSARVGQGNSPLHF. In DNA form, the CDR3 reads TGCAGCGCCCGAGTGGGACAGGGGAATTCACCCCTCCACTTT.

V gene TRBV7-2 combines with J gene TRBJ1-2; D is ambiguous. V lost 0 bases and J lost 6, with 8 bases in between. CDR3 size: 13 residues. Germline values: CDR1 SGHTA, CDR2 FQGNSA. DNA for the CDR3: TGTGCCAGCAGCTTAGCGCGAGGGAATGGCTACACCTTC. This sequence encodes CASSLARGNGYTF.

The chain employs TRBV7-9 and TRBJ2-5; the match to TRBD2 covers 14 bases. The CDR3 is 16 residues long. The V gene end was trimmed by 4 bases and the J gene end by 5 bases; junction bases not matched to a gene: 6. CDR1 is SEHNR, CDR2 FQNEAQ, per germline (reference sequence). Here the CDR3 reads CASSSGLAGAGETQYF. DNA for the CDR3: TGTGCCAGCAGCTCGGGACTAGCGGGGGCCGGGGAGACCCAGTACTTC.

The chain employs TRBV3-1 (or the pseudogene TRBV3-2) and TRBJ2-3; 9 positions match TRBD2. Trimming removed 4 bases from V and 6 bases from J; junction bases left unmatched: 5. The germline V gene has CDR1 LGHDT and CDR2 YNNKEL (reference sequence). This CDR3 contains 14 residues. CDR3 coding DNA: TGTGCCAGCAGCCCTAGCGGGGTCAGCGATACGCAGTATTTT. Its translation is CASSPSGVSDTQYF.

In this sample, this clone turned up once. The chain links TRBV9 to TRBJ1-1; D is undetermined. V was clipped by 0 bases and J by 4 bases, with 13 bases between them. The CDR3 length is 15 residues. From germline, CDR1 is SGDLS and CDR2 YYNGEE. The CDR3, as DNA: TGTGCCAGCAGCGTAGGAGGAGGTTTGATCACTGAAGCTTTCTTT. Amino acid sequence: CASSVGGGLITEAFF.

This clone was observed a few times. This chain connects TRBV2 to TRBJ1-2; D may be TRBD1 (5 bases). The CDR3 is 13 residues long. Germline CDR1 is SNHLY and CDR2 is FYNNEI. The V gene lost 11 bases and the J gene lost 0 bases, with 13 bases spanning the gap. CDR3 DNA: TGTGCCGGGGGGGACGGAACTAACTATGGCTACACCTTC. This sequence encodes CAGGDGTNYGYTF.

This CDR3 reads CASSQESAPREQYF. CDR3 in DNA: TGTGCCAGCAGCCAAGAGTCAGCCCCTAGGGAGCAGTACTTC. This chain uses TRBV4-2 with TRBJ2-7; D remains ambiguous. Trimming removed 0 bases from V and 7 bases from J, with 13 bases in between. The V gene's germline CDR1 is LGHNA and CDR2 YNFKEQ. CDR3 length: 14 residues.

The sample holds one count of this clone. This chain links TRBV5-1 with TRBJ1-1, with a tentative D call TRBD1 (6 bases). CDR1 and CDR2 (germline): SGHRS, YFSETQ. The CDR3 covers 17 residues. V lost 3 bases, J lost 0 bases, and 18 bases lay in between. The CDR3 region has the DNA TGCGCCAGCAGCTCCCCTGGACAGTACAGTTTGAACACTGAAGCTTTCTTT. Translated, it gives CASSSPGQYSLNTEAFF.

The CDR3 DNA reads TGTGCCAGCAGCACCCGGACGGGGTTCTCTGGAAACACCATATATTTT. Translation gives CASSTRTGFSGNTIYF. The rearrangement uses TRBV11-2 and TRBJ1-3; D is uncertain. V was cut by 5 bases and J by 0 bases, with 14 bases left in between. Germline V gene lookup returns CDR1 SGHAT and CDR2 FQNNGV. The CDR3 sequence is 16 residues long.

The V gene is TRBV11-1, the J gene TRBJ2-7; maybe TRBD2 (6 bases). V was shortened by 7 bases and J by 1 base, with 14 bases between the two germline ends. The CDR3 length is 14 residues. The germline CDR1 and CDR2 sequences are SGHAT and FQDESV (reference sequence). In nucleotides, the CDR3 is TGTGCCAGCACCCCCGGGACTCCATCCTACGAGCAGTACTTC. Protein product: CASTPGTPSYEQYF. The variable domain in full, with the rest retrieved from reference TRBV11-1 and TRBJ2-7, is EAEVAQSPRYKITEKSQAVAFWCDPISGHATLYWYRQILGQGPELLVQFQDESVVDDSQLPKDRFSAERLKGVDSTLKIQPAELGDSAMYLCASTPGTPSYEQYFGPGTRLTVT.

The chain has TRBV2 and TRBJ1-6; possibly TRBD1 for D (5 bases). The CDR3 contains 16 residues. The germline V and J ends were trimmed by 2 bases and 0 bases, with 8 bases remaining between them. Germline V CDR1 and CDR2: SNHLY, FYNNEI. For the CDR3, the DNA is TGTGCCAGCAGTGAAAGCGGGGGCTCCTATAATTCACCCCTCCACTTT. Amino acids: CASSESGGSYNSPLHF.

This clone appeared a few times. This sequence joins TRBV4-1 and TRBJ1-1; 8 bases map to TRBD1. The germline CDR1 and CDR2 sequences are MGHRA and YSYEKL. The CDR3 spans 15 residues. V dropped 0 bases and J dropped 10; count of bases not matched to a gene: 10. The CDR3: CASSQDPGGGSLAFF. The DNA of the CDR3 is TGCGCCAGCAGCCAAGATCCAGGGGGCGGGTCGCTAGCTTTCTTT.

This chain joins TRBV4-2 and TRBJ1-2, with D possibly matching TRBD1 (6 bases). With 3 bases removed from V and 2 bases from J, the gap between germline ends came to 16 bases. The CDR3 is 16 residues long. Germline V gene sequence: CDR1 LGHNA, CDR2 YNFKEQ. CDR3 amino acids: CASSQQTGQDNYGYTF. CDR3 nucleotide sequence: TGTGCCAGCAGCCAGCAAACGGGACAAGACAACTATGGCTACACCTTC.

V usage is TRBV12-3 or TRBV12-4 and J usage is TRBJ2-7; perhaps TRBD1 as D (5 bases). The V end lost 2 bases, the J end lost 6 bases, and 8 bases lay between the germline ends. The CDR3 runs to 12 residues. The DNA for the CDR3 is TGTGCCAGCAGTTTACAGGGAACCGAGCAGTACTTC. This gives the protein CASSLQGTEQYF.

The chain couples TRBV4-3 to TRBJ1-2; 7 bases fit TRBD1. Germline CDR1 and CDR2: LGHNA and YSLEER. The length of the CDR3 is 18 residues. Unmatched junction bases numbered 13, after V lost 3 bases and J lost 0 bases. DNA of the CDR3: TGCGCCAGCAGCCAGTACCGGGACAGCCCTCCCTCTAACTATGGCTACACCTTC. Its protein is CASSQYRDSPPSNYGYTF.

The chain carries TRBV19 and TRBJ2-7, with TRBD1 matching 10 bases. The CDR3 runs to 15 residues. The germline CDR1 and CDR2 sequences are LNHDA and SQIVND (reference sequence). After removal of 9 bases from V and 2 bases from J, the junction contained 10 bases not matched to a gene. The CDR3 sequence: CASSWGDRGAYEQYF. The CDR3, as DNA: TGTGCCAGCAGTTGGGGGGACAGGGGTGCCTACGAGCAGTACTTC.

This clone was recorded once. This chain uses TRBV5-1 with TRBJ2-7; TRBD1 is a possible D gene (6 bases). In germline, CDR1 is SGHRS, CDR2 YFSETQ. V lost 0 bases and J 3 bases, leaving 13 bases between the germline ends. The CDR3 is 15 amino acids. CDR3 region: CASSLVPEQGYEQYF. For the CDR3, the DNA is TGCGCCAGCAGCTTGGTTCCGGAACAGGGCTACGAGCAGTACTTC.